The 15 T cell receptor beta chains below come from one sample, sequenced in a study of T-cell reconstitution after alpha-beta-depleted transplantation in children. Preparing the TCRbeta library involved the use of unique molecular identifiers. TCRdb passed the PCR reads through MiXCR, listing each CDR3 protein once. The table lists some 830,000 distinct CDR3 sequences, roughly 15% of them singletons, with approximately 5% in the top ten. Sequencing used PBMCs, mostly from graft donor cells, obtained 360 days after TCRalphabeta/CD19-depleted stem cell transplant. Receptor source: a male patient between 5 and 17 years old who had a stem cell transplant for acute lymphoblastic leukemia, so the T cells may come from the graft donor.

The table lists this clonotype with many counts. The chain combines TRBV4-1 with TRBJ1-1; maybe TRBD1 (5 bases). Per germline, CDR1 MGHRA and CDR2 YSYEKL. The CDR3 contains 17 residues. Trimming removed 1 base from V and 5 bases from J, with 20 bases in between. CDR3 nucleotide sequence: TGCGCCAGCAGCCAAGTTCGGGTAAGGTGGGGGGAGACTGAAGCTTTCTTT. As protein: CASSQVRVRWGETEAFF.

The V gene is TRBV25-1, the J gene TRBJ2-5; D might be TRBD1 (6 bases). Between the trimmed V and J ends, which lost 2 bases and 1 base, there was a span of 8 bases. The CDR3 extends over 14 amino acids. Germline values: CDR1 MGHDK, CDR2 SYGVNS. The chain's CDR3 is CASSEGQPQETQYF. The CDR3 DNA follows: TGTGCCAGCAGTGAAGGACAGCCCCAAGAGACCCAGTACTTC. The variable domain in full, completed from reference TRBV25-1 and TRBJ2-5, reads EADIYQTPRYLVIGTGKKITLECSQTMGHDKMYWYQQDPGMELHLIHYSYGVNSTEKGDLSSESTVSRIRTEHFPLTLESARPSHTSQYLCASSEGQPQETQYFGPGTRLLVL.

V is TRBV13 and J is TRBJ2-5; unclear D gene. CDR3 length: 15 residues. From germline, CDR1 is PRHDT and CDR2 FYEKMQ (reference sequence). V lost 3 bases and J lost 2, with 13 bases in between. Here the CDR3 reads CASSLATGPQETQYF. DNA for the CDR3: TGTGCCAGCAGCTTGGCAACCGGACCTCAAGAGACCCAGTACTTC. Combining the CDR3 with reference TRBV13 and TRBJ2-5 gives the whole variable domain AAGVIQSPRHLIKEKRETATLKCYPIPRHDTVYWYQQGPGQDPQFLISFYEKMQSDKGSIPDRFSAQQFSDYHSELNMSSLELGDSALYFCASSLATGPQETQYFGPGTRLLVL.

This clonotype has only a few counts. V gene TRBV12-3 or TRBV12-4 combines with J gene TRBJ2-3; TRBD1 agrees at 11 bases. This CDR3 spans 14 amino acids. V shed 5 bases, J shed 8 bases, and the junction held 6 bases outside the gene matches. As DNA, the CDR3 is TGTGCCAGCAGTGGACAGGGGGCGCTTAGTACGCAGTATTTT. This encodes CASSGQGALSTQYF.

This clonotype appeared a single time. Compared with germline, one end of the junction differs, possibly owing to a read error. The rearrangement links TRBV27 to TRBJ2-5; 7 bases fit TRBD1. This CDR3 contains 14 residues. Germline-derived CDR1 and CDR2 are MNHEY and SMNVEV (reference sequence). The CDR3: CASSLWGQGETRYF. CDR3 sequence (DNA): TGTGCCAGCAGTTTATGGGGGCAGGGGGAGACCCGGTACTTC.

This sequence joins TRBV29-1 and TRBJ2-1; 7 bases agree with TRBD2. This CDR3 has 12 residues. In germline, CDR1 is SQVTM, CDR2 ANQGSEA. After removal of 4 bases from V and 6 bases from J, the junction contained 3 bases not matched to a gene. CDR3 coding DNA: TGCAGCGTTGCACTAGCGCCCAATGAGCAGTTCTTC. Translating gives CSVALAPNEQFF.

The chain joins TRBV7-7 to TRBJ2-3; 7 nucleotides agree with TRBD2. CDR1 and CDR2 from the germline V gene are SSHAT and FNYEAQ (reference sequence). The V and J ends lost 5 bases and 4 bases, in that order; junction bases with no gene match: 9. This CDR3 spans 15 amino acids. The CDR3 nucleotides are TGTGCCAGCAGCCTTAGCGGGTTAATAGCAGATACGCAGTATTTT. It translates to CASSLSGLIADTQYF.

J is TRBJ1-6 and V is TRBV7-9; D not certain. Trimming removed 4 bases from V and 0 bases from J, with 7 bases in between. Germline V gene lookup returns CDR1 SEHNR and CDR2 FQNEAQ (reference sequence). CDR3 length equals 15 residues. The CDR3 protein is CASSYSSSYNSPLHF. The CDR3 bases are TGTGCCAGCAGCTATAGTAGCTCCTATAATTCACCCCTCCACTTT.

The chain employs TRBV5-1 and TRBJ2-2; 8 bases line up with TRBD1. V lost 2 bases, J lost 0 bases, and 6 bases stayed unmatched. Germline CDR1 and CDR2: SGHRS and YFSETQ. The CDR3 has 17 amino acids. The CDR3 reads CASSFPPGQANTGELFF. The CDR3 DNA reads TGCGCCAGCAGCTTCCCCCCGGGACAGGCGAACACCGGGGAGCTGTTTTTT.

In its sample, this clonotype was seen many times. The rearrangement uses TRBV6-7 and TRBJ2-7, with 10 bases fitting TRBD1. TRBV6-7 is an ORF, and what it does is uncertain. There are 14 residues in the CDR3. The ends lost 4 bases at V and 6 bases at J; junction bases unmatched: 6. The CDR3 sequence: CASSSDRGLSEQYF. In DNA, the CDR3 is TGTGCCAGCAGTTCTGACAGGGGGCTAAGCGAGCAGTACTTC.

This clonotype was counted between two and nine times. The rearrangement links TRBV2 to TRBJ2-7; TRBD1 matches at 10 bases. Germline CDR1 is SNHLY and CDR2 is FYNNEI. The V gene end was trimmed by 5 bases and the J gene end by 2 bases; junction bases not matched to a gene: 6. This CDR3 is built from 15 residues. The CDR3 spells CASSTQTGGAYEQYF. CDR3 bases: TGTGCCAGCAGTACACAGACAGGGGGCGCCTACGAGCAGTACTTC.

In its sample, this clonotype was seen a few times. The chain uses TRBV9 and TRBJ2-7; possible D gene TRBD2, 6 bases. Trimming shortened V by 0 bases and J by 3 bases, and 10 bases separated the two germline ends. Germline assignment: CDR1 SGDLS and CDR2 YYNGEE. The CDR3 length is 14 residues. The CDR3 reads CASSVATSSYEQYF. CDR3 coding DNA: TGTGCCAGCAGCGTAGCAACTAGCAGCTACGAGCAGTACTTC.

There are a few counts of this clonotype. The chain combines TRBV29-1 with TRBJ2-5, with 9 positions matching TRBD2. The CDR3 extends over 16 amino acids. V lost 3 bases and J lost 5; bases outside the gene matches: 13. Germline V gives CDR1 SQVTM, CDR2 ANQGSEA. The DNA of the CDR3 is TGCAGCGTTGATGCCCTGGTAGCGGGAGACGATGAGACCCAGTACTTC. Translated, it gives CSVDALVAGDDETQYF.

This clonotype has a handful of counts. The V and J genes are TRBV20-1 and TRBJ2-1, with D hard to call. There are 15 residues in the CDR3. V was shortened by 1 base and J by 3 bases, with 13 bases between the two germline ends. Per the germline V gene, CDR1 is DFQATT and CDR2 is SNEGSKA (reference sequence). Here the CDR3 reads CSARALALDYNEQFF. As DNA, the CDR3 is TGCAGTGCTAGAGCTTTGGCTTTAGACTACAATGAGCAGTTCTTC.

This rearrangement joins TRBV2 to TRBJ2-3; D gene unclear. The germline CDR1 and CDR2 sequences are SNHLY and FYNNEI. This CDR3 is built from 14 residues. V lost 5 bases to trimming and J lost 0 bases, with 9 bases between them. CDR3 nucleotides: TGTGCCAGCAGTCCCTCGTGGAGCACAGATACGCAGTATTTT. Amino acid sequence: CASSPSWSTDTQYF.